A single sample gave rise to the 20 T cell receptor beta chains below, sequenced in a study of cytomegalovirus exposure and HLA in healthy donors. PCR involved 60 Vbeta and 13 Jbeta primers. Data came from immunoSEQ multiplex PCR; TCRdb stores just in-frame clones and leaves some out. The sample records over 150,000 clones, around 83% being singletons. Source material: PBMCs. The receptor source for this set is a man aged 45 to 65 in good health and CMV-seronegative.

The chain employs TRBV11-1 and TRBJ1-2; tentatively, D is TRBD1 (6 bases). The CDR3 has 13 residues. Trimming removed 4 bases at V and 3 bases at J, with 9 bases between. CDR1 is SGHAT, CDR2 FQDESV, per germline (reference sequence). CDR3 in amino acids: CASSSTGYYGYTF. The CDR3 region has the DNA TGTGCCAGCAGCTCCACAGGGTACTATGGCTACACCTTC. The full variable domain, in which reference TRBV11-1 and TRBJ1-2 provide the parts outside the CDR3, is EAEVAQSPRYKITEKSQAVAFWCDPISGHATLYWYRQILGQGPELLVQFQDESVVDDSQLPKDRFSAERLKGVDSTLKIQPAELGDSAMYLCASSSTGYYGYTFGSGTRLTVV.

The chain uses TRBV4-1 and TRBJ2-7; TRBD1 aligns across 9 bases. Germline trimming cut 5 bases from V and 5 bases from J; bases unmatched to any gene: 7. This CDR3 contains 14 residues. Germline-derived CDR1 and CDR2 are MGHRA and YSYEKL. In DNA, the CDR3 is TGCGCCAGCAGCTACCCGGGACAGGGCCACGAGCAGTACTTC. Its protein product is CASSYPGQGHEQYF.

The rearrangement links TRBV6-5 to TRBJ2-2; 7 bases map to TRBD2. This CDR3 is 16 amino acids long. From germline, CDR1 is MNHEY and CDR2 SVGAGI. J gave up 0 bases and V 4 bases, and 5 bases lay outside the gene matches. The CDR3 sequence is CASSSPLAANTGELFF. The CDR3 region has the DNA TGTGCCAGCAGTTCCCCCCTAGCGGCGAACACCGGGGAGCTGTTTTTT.

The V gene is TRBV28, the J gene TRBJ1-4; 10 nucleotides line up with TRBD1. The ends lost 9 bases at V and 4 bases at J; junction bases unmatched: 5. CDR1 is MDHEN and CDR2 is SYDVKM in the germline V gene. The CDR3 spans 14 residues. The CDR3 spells CASGGDRGNEKLFF. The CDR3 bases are TGTGCCAGTGGGGGGGACAGGGGTAATGAAAAACTGTTTTTT.

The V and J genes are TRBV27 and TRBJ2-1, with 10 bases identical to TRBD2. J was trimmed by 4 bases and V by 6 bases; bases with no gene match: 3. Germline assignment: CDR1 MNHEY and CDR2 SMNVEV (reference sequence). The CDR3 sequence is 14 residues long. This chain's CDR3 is CASRLAGIYNEQFF. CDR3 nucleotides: TGTGCCAGCAGACTAGCGGGGATTTACAATGAGCAGTTCTTC.

CDR3 amino acids: CASSAGRYNEKLFF. CDR3 DNA sequence: TGCGCCAGCAGCGCGGGACGGTATAATGAAAAACTGTTTTTT. This sequence joins TRBV5-1 and TRBJ1-4; D may be TRBD1 (5 bases). Germline-derived CDR1 and CDR2 are SGHRS and YFSETQ. This CDR3 comprises 14 residues. V lost 4 bases and J 4 bases, leaving 11 bases between the germline ends.

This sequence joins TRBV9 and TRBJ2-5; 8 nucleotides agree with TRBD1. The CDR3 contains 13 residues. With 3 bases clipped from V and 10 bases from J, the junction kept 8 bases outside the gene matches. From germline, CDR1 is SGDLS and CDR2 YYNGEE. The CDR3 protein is CASSGTGTGSQYF. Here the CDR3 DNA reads TGTGCCAGCAGCGGGACAGGGACCGGGAGCCAGTACTTC.

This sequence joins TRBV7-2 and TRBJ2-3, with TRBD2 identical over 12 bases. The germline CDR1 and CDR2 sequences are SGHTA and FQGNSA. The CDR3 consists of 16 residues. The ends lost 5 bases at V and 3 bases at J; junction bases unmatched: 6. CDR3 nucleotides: TGTGCCAGCAGCCTTAAACTAGCGGGAGGAACAGATACGCAGTATTTT. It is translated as CASSLKLAGGTDTQYF. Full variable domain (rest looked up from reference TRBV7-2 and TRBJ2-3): GAGVSQSPSNKVTEKGKDVELRCDPISGHTALYWYRQSLGQGLEFLIYFQGNSAPDKSGLPSDRFSAERTGGSVSTLTIQRTQQEDSAVYLCASSLKLAGGTDTQYFGPGTRLTVL.

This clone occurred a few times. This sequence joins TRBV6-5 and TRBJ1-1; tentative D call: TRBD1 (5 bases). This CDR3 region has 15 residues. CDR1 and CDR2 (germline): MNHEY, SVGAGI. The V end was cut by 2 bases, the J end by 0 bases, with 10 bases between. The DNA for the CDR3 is TGTGCCAGCAGTTACGACAGACCAGTGAACACTGAAGCTTTCTTT. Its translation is CASSYDRPVNTEAFF.

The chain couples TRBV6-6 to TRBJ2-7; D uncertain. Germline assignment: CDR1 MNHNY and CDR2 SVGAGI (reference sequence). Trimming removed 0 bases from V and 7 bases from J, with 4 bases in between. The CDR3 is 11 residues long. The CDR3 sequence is CASSYSREQYF. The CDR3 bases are TGTGCCAGCAGTTACTCGAGGGAGCAGTACTTC.

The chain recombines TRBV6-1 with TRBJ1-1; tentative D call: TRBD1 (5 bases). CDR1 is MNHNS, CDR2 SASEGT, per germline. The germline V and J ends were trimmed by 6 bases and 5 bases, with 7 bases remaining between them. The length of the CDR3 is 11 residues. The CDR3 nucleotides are TGTGCCAGCAGGCGGGGGACTGAAGCTTTCTTT. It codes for CASRRGTEAFF.

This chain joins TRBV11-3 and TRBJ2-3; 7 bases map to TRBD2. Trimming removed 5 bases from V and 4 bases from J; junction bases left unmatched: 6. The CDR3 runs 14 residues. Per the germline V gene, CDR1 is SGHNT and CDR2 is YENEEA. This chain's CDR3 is CASSPGGPPDTQYF. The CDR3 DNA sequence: TGTGCCAGCAGCCCGGGAGGTCCCCCAGATACGCAGTATTTT.

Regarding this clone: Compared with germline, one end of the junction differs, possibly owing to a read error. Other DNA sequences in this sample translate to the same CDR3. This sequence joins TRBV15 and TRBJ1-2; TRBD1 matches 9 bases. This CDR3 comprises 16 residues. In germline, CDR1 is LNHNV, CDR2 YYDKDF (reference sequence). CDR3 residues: CATSREWTGANYGYTF. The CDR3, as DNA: TGTGCCACCAGCAGAGAGTGGACAGGGGCAAACTACGGCTACACCTTC.

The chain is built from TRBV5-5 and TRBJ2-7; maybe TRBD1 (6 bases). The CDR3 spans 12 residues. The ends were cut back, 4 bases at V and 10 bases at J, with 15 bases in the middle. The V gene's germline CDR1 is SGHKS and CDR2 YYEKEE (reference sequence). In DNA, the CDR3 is TGTGCCAGCAGCGAGGGGGTGGGCGAACAGTACTTC. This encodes CASSEGVGEQYF.

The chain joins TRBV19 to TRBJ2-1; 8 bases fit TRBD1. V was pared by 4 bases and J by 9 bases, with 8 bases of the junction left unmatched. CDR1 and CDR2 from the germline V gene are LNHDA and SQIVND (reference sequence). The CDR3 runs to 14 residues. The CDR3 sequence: CASSKAGGTGEQFF. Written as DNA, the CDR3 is TGTGCCAGTAGTAAAGCAGGGGGCACGGGTGAGCAGTTCTTC.

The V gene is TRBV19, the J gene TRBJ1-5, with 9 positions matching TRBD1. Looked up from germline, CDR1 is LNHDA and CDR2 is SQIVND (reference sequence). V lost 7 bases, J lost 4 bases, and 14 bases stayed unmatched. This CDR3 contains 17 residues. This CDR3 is CASISGRRQGVNQPQHF. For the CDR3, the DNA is TGTGCCAGTATATCGGGGAGACGACAGGGGGTGAATCAGCCCCAGCATTTT. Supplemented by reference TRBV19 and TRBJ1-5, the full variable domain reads DGGITQSPKYLFRKEGQNVTLSCEQNLNHDAMYWYRQDPGQGLRLIYYSQIVNDFQKGDIAEGYSVSREKKESFPLTVTSAQKNPTAFYLCASISGRRQGVNQPQHFGDGTRLSIL.

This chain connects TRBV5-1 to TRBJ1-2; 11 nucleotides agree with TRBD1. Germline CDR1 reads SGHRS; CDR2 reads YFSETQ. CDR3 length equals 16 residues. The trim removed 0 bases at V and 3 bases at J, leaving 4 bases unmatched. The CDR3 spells CASSLAGQGVDYGYTF. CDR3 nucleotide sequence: TGCGCCAGCAGCTTGGCGGGACAGGGGGTAGACTATGGCTACACCTTC. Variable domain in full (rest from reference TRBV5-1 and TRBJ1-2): KAGVTQTPRYLIKTRGQQVTLSCSPISGHRSVSWYQQTPGQGLQFLFEYFSETQRNKGNFPGRFSGRQFSNSRSEMNVSTLELGDSALYLCASSLAGQGVDYGYTFGSGTRLTVV.

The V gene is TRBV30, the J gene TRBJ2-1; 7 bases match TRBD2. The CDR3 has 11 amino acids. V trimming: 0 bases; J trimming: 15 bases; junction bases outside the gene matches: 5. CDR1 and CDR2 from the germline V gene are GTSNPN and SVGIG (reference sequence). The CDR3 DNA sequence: TGTGCCTGGAGTGTTACTAGCGTTGGGTTCTTC. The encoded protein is CAWSVTSVGFF.

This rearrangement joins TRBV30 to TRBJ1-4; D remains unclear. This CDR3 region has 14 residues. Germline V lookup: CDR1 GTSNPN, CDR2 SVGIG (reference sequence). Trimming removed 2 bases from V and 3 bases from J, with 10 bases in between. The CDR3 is CAWSISFANEKLFF. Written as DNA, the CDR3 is TGTGCCTGGAGTATCAGTTTTGCTAATGAAAAACTGTTTTTT.

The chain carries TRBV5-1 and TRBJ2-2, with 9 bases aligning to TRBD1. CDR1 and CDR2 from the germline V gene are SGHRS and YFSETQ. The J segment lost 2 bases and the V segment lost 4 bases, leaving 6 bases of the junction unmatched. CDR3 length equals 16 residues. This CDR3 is CASSAWTGVNTGELFF. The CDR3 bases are TGCGCCAGCAGCGCATGGACAGGGGTTAACACCGGGGAGCTGTTTTTT. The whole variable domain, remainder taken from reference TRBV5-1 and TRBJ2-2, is KAGVTQTPRYLIKTRGQQVTLSCSPISGHRSVSWYQQTPGQGLQFLFEYFSETQRNKGNFPGRFSGRQFSNSRSEMNVSTLELGDSALYLCASSAWTGVNTGELFFGEGSRLTVL.